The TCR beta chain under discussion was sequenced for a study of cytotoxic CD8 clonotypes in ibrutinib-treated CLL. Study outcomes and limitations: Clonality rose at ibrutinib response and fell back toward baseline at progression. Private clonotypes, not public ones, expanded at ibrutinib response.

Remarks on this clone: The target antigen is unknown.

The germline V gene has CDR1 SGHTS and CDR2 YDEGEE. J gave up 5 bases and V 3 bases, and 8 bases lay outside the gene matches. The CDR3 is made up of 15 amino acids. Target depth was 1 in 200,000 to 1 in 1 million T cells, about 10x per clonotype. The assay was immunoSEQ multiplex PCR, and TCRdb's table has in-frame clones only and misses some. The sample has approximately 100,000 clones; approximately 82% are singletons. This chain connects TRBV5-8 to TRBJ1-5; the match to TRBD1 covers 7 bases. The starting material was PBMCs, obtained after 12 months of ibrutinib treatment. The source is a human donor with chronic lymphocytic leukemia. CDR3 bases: TGTGCCAGCAGCTCCGGACAGGTAGTGGATCAGCCCCAGCATTTT. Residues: CASSSGQVVDQPQHF. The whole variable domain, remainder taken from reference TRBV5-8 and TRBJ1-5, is EAGVTQSPTHLIKTRGQQATLRCSPISGHTSVYWYQQALGLGLQFLLWYDEGEERNRGNFPPRFSGRQFPNYSSELNVNALELEDSALYLCASSSGQVVDQPQHFGDGTRLSIL.